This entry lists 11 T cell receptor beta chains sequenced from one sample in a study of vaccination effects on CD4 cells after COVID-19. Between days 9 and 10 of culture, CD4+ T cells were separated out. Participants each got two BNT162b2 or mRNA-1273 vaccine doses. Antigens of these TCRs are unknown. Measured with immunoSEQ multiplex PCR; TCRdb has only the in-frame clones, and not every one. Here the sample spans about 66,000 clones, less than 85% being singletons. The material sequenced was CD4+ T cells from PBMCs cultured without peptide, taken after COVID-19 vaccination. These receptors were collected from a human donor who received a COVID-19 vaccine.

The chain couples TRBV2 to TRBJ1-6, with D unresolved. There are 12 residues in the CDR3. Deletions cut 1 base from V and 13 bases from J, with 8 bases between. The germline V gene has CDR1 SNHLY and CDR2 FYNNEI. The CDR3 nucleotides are TGTGCCAGCAGTGAAGAAGGATTTCCCCTCCACTTT. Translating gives CASSEEGFPLHF.

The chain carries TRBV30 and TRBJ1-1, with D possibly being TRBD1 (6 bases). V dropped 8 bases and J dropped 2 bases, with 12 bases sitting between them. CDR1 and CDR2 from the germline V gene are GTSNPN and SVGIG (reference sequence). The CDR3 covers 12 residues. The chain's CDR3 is CAGGQRNTEAFF. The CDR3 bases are TGTGCCGGAGGACAGCGAAACACTGAAGCTTTCTTT. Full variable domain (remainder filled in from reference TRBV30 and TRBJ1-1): SQTIHQWPATLVQPVGSPLSLECTVEGTSNPNLYWYRQAAGRGLQLLFYSVGIGQISSEVPQNLSASRPQDRQFILSSKKLLLSDSGFYLCAGGQRNTEAFFGQGTRLTVV.

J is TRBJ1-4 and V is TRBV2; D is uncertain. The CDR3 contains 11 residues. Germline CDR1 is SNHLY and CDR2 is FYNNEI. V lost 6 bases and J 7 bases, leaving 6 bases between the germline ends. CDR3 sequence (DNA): TGTGCCAGCAGCCCGAGTGAAAAACTGTTTTTT. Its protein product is CASSPSEKLFF.

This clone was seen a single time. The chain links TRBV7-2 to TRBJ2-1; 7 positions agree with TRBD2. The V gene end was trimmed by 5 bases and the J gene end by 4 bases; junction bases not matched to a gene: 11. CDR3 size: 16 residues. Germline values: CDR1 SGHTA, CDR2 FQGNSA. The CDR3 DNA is TGTGCCAGCAGCACCCAAGCGGGGTTAACATACAATGAGCAGTTCTTC. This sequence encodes CASSTQAGLTYNEQFF. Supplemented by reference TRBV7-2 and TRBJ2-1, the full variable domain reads GAGVSQSPSNKVTEKGKDVELRCDPISGHTALYWYRQSLGQGLEFLIYFQGNSAPDKSGLPSDRFSAERTGGSVSTLTIQRTQQEDSAVYLCASSTQAGLTYNEQFFGPGTRLTVL.

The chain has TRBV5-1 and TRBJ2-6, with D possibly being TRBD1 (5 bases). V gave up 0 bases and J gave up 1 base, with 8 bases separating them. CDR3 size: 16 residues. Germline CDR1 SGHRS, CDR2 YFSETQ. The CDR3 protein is CASSLGSGSGANVLTF. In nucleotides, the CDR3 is TGCGCCAGCAGCTTGGGATCAGGGTCTGGGGCCAACGTCCTGACTTTC.

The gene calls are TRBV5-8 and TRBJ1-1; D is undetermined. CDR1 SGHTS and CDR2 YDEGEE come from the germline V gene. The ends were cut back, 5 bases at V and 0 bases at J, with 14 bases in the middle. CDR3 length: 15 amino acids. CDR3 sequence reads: CASSRAGSMNTEAFF. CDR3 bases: TGTGCCAGCAGTCGGGCTGGGAGTATGAACACTGAAGCTTTCTTT.

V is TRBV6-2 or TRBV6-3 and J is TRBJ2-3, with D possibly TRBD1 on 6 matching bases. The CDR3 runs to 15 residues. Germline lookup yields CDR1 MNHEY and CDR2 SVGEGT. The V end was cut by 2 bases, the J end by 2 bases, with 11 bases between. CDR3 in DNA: TGTGCCAGCAGTTACAGCCGACAGGTCACAGATACGCAGTATTTT. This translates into CASSYSRQVTDTQYF.

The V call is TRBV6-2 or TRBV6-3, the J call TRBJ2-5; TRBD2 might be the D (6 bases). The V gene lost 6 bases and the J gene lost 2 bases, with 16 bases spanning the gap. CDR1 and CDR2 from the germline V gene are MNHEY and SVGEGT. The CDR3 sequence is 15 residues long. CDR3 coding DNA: TGTGCCAGCAGCCGATCGAGCGGGCGACAAGAGACCCAGTACTTC. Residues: CASSRSSGRQETQYF.

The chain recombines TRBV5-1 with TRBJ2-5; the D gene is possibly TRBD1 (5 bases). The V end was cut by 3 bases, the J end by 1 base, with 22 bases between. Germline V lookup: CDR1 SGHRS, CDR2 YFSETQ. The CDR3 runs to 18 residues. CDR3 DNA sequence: TGCGCCAGCAGCTCAAACCCGACAGTTCCAATAACCCAAGAGACCCAGTACTTC. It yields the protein CASSSNPTVPITQETQYF. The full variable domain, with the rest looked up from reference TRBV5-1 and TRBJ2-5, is KAGVTQTPRYLIKTRGQQVTLSCSPISGHRSVSWYQQTPGQGLQFLFEYFSETQRNKGNFPGRFSGRQFSNSRSEMNVSTLELGDSALYLCASSSNPTVPITQETQYFGPGTRLLVL.

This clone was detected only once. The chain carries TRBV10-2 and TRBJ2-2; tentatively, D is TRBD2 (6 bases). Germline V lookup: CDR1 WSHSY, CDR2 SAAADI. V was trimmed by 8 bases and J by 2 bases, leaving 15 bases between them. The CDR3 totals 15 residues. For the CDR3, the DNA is TGCGCCAGCCTCCCAGCGGGTGGAAACACCGGGGAGCTGTTTTTT. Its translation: CASLPAGGNTGELFF.

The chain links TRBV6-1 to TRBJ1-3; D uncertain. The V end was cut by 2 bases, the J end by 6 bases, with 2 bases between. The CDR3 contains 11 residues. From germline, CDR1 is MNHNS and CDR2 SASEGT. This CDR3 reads CASSESNTIYF. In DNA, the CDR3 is TGTGCCAGCAGTGAATCAAACACCATATATTTT.